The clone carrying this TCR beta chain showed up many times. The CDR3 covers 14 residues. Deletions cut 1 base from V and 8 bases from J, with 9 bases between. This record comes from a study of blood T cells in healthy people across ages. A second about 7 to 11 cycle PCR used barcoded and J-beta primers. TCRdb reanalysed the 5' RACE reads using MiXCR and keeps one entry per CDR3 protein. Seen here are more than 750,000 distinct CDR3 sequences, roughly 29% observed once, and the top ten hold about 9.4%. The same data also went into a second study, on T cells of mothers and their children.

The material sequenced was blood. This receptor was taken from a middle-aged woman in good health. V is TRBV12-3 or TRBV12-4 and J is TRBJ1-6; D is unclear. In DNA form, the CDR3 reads TGTGCCAGCAGTTTAGGAGAAGGGTATTCACCCCTCCACTTT. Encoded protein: CASSLGEGYSPLHF.